What follows describes a single T cell receptor beta chain. This record comes from a study of blood T cell repertoires in COVID-19. Produced via immunoSEQ multiplex PCR; TCRdb's table is partial and in-frame only. Here the sample spans some 68,000 clones, around nine tenths being singletons. The germline V gene encodes CDR1 SGHNT and CDR2 YENEEA. V was trimmed by 4 bases and J by 8 bases, leaving 16 bases between them. The CDR3 is 14 amino acids. The rearrangement joins TRBV11-3 to TRBJ2-3; D gene unclear. Sequenced: peripheral blood. The TCR comes from a woman in her fifties or sixties with COVID-19, enrolled during active disease. The chain's CDR3 is CASSSRSGLRTQYF. The DNA for the CDR3 is TGTGCCAGCAGCTCTCGTAGTGGTCTGCGTACGCAGTATTTT.